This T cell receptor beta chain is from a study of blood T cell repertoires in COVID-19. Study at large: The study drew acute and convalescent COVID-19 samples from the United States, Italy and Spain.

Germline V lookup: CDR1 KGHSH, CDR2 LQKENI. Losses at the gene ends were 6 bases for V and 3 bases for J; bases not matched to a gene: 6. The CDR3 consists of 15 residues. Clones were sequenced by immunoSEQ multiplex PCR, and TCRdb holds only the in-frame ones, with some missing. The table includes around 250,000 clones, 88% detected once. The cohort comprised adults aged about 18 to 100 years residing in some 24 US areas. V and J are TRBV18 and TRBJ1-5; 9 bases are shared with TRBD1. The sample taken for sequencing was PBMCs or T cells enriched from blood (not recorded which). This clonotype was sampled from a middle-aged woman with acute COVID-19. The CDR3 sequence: CASSWGQGDNQPQHF. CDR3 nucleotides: TGTGCCAGCTCGTGGGGACAGGGAGACAATCAGCCCCAGCATTTT. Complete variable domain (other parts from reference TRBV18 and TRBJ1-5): NAGVMQNPRHLVRRRGQEARLRCSPMKGHSHVYWYRQLPEEGLKFMVYLQKENIIDESGMPKERFSAEFPKEGPSILRIQQVVRGDSAAYFCASSWGQGDNQPQHFGDGTRLSIL.